This TCR beta chain derives from a study of T cells after posttransplantation cyclophosphamide. The naive gate required viable CD3+CD4+ or CD3+CD8+ cells with CCR7+CD45RA+CD45RO-CD95-CD27+CD28+ phenotype. On the day of bone marrow donation, the related graft donor provided peripheral blood. Study results and limitations: Tissue-infiltrating T cells from skin or gut overlapped little with blood T cells. Donor CD8+ memory clones often dominated recipient blood repertoires at later times. Recipient CMV seropositivity and CMV reactivation strongly tracked TRB clonality.

In the case of this clone: The antigen remains undetermined.

TCRdb keeps only in-frame clones here, not all; method: immunoSEQ multiplex PCR. The sample contains about 22,000 clones, approximately 97% of which appear only once. Germline V gives CDR1 LGHNT, CDR2 FRNRAP. CDR3 length: 13 residues. The receptor was derived from a man aged 45-60 years in good health, CMV-negative, and a related stem cell transplant donor. V usage is TRBV12-5 and J usage is TRBJ2-1; 11 bases are shared with TRBD2. The specimen was naive CD4+ T cells sorted from PBMCs. CDR3 DNA sequence: TGTGCACCGGGGACTAGCGGCAGGGATGAGCAGTTCTTC. This sequence encodes CAPGTSGRDEQFF.